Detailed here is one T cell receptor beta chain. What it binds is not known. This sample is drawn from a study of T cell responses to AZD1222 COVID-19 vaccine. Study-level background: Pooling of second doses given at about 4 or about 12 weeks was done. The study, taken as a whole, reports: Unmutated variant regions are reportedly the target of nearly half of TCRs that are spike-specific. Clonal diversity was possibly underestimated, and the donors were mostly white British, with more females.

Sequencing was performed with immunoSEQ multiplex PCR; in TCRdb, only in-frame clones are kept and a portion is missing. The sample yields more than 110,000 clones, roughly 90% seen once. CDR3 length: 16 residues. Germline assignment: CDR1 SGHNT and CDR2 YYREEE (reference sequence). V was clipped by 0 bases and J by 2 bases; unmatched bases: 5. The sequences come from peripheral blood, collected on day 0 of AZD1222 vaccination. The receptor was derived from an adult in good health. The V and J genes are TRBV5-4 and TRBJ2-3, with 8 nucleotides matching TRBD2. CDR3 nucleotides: TGTGCCAGCAGCTTGGGGACTAGCCGGGACACAGATACGCAGTATTTT. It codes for CASSLGTSRDTDTQYF.